This TCR beta chain emerged from a study of PD-1 blockade in classical Hodgkin lymphoma (dated by TCRdb to 2020 to 2021). In the study overall: To define a peripheral blood immune signature of response to PD-1 blockade in classical Hodgkin lymphoma, the study combined TCR beta sequencing with CyTOF. Broader findings and caveats from the paper: Baseline TCR diversity was reported to be lower in newly diagnosed patients than in healthy donors and to be lower still in relapsed/refractory patients. The study covered only a single clinical trial cohort, and the causes of the repertoire differences, possibly disease activity or prior therapy, were still not defined.

With regard to this clone: What antigen it recognizes has not been identified. No base quality values were provided; no much bigger clone lies one nucleotide off.

Per the germline V gene (reference sequence), SGHNT is the CDR1 and YYREEE is the CDR2. The CDR3 has 12 amino acids, counting the end cysteine and phenylalanine. The only DNA kept is the CDR3, 36 bases in frame from the first base. V is cut by 4 bases and J by 4 bases, and the space between the germline ends is 8 bases. In the paper's terms, the time point label means: newly diagnosed, previously untreated cHL patient sample. Magnetic negative selection with a Miltenyi CD8+ T cell isolation kit was used to purify CD8+ T cells from thawed PBMCs. As a comparison group for the relapsed/refractory trial patients, PBMCs from patients with newly diagnosed, previously untreated classical Hodgkin lymphoma were sequenced. After peripheral blood was drawn into 8 mL Vacutainer Cell Preparation Tubes, PBMCs were isolated by centrifugation and then cryopreserved. Purified CD4+ and CD8+ fractions were prepared only for cases where an additional PBMC sample was available. Magnetically labelled cells were removed on LS columns in a quadroMACS separator, and the flow-through was collected as the purified fraction.

The Qiagen DNeasy kit was used to extract genomic DNA both from unsorted PBMCs and from the negatively selected CD4+ and CD8+ fractions. TCR beta CDR3 regions were amplified by immunoSEQ multiplex PCR using primers annealing to V and J segments. A synthetic immune receptor repertoire was used to minimize amplification bias, and any remaining bias was removed computationally after sequencing. The original methods were these. Custom Python scripts were used to quantify repertoire diversity as the Shannon entropy index. Unsorted, CD4+ and CD8+ repertoires were analyzed separately, except for combined analyses in which CD4+ and CD8+ sequences were merged in silico. The source is immuneACCESS, and TCRdb retained only in-frame sequences with V and J called. Part of the clones is not carried over; for the studies checked, unresolved V genes explain less than half of this, and the remainder is unexplained. V, J and clone size are those of that table, while D and trimming were read from the DNA. A total of around 23,000 clones appear in this sample, around nine tenths of them only once. The top ten clones comprise about 6.8% of the sample.

The TCR sequence derives from a human donor with classical Hodgkin lymphoma. The chain was built from TRBV5-4 and TRBJ2-5; the D gene is possibly TRBD2, with 6 bases matching. The sample comprised CD8+ T cells from blood. This receptor has the CDR3 CASSPRGETQYF. The bases are TGTGCCAGCAGCCCGCGGGGAGAGACCCAGTACTTC.